The present T cell receptor (beta chain) was sequenced within a study of T-cell reconstitution after alpha-beta-depleted transplantation in children. Preparation of the TCRbeta library used unique molecular identifiers. TCRdb ran MiXCR on the PCR reads and lists one entry per CDR3 protein. The table has roughly 500,000 distinct CDR3 sequences, about 17% seen once; the top ten hold around 3.3%. The V and J ends lost 0 bases and 7 bases respectively, with 7 bases between them. The CDR3 runs to 13 residues. The germline V gene encodes CDR1 SGHRS and CDR2 YFSETQ. This clonotype was seen only a few times. The source is a human donor who donated a stem cell graft to a child with acute lymphoblastic leukemia. This material consisted of PBMCs from the stem cell graft donor, taken from the stem cell graft. The V gene is TRBV5-1, the J gene TRBJ2-2; possibly TRBD2 for D (5 bases). The DNA of the CDR3 is TGCGCCAGCAGCTTGGCGGGAAACGGGGAGCTGTTTTTT. Translating gives CASSLAGNGELFF.